Sequencing of this T cell receptor beta chain was carried out in a study of blood T cell repertoires in COVID-19. About the study: There were acute and convalescent COVID-19 samples, and they came from the United States, Italy and Spain.

This CDR3 has 17 residues. V was pared by 2 bases and J by 1 base, with 15 bases between. Per the germline V gene, CDR1 is SGHRS and CDR2 is YFSETQ. Authors' methods: How many nucleated cells were present was estimated from reference gene primer amplification. Measured with immunoSEQ multiplex PCR; TCRdb has only the in-frame clones, and not every one. D and trimming come from the DNA, and the V and J calls and clone size come from that table. The sample carries about 61,000 clones, around 77% recorded once. This sequence joins TRBV5-1 and TRBJ2-2; D is perhaps TRBD1 (5 bases). The sequencing input was peripheral blood. This TCR was recovered from a man at least 80 years old with active or convalescent COVID-19. The CDR3: CASSFSDRGENTGELFF. The DNA of the CDR3 is TGCGCCAGCAGCTTTTCTGATAGGGGTGAGAACACCGGGGAGCTGTTTTTT. Looking up the rest from reference TRBV5-1 and TRBJ2-2 gives the full variable domain: KAGVTQTPRYLIKTRGQQVTLSCSPISGHRSVSWYQQTPGQGLQFLFEYFSETQRNKGNFPGRFSGRQFSNSRSEMNVSTLELGDSALYLCASSFSDRGENTGELFFGEGSRLTVL.